These 31 T cell receptor beta chains share one sample of origin, sequenced in a study of breast tumors, draining lymph nodes, adjacent tissues. The lymph nodes were axillary draining lymph nodes from breast cancer patients. TCRdb reprocessed the multiplex PCR reads with MiXCR, giving one entry per CDR3 protein. In the table there are around 290,000 distinct CDR3 sequences, 30% to 35% of which are singletons. The sequenced sample was axillary lymph node tissue. The receptors here all came from a female donor with breast cancer. Some clones in this sample may be carry-over from other donors' samples.

Comment on this clonotype: Germline and junction disagree at one end, which may indicate a read error. CDR3 DNA: TGTGCCAGCAGCCAAGAACAAGGAGCTTCCTGCAATGAGCAGTTCTTC. Translation gives CASSQEQGASCNEQFF. The chain has TRBV5-4 and TRBJ2-1; D unclear. CDR3 length equals 16 residues. Germline CDR1 is SGHNT and CDR2 is YYREEE (reference sequence).

The chain recombines TRBV15 with TRBJ2-3; 10 nucleotides align to TRBD2. The CDR3 totals 16 residues. J was trimmed by 2 bases and V by 9 bases; bases with no gene match: 11. CDR1 and CDR2 from the germline V gene are LNHNV and YYDKDF (reference sequence). The DNA for the CDR3 is TGTGCCACACAGACTCCTAGCGGGAGAGCCACAGATACGCAGTATTTT. Protein: CATQTPSGRATDTQYF.

This clonotype was counted only a few times. This sequence may be a read error, since a much larger clone differs from it by one base. In nucleotides, the CDR3 is TGTGCCAGCAGCTTAAATCCCTCTGGGGCCAACGTCCTGCCTTTC. Its translation: CASSLNPSGANVLPF. The rearrangement uses TRBV7-2 and TRBJ2-6, with a weak D call TRBD1 (5 bases). Germline lookup yields CDR1 SGHTA and CDR2 FQGNSA. This CDR3 comprises 15 residues.

As regards this clonotype: Given the absence of the conserved phenylalanine or tryptophan at the CDR3 end, a read error is likely. Because the CDR3's place on the DNA is in doubt, the DNA is left out and the CDR3 is given as listed by TCRdb. The chain links TRBV4-1 to TRBJ2-6. Ends included, the CDR3 has 9 residues. Germline V lookup: CDR1 MGHRA, CDR2 YSYEKL. The CDR3 spells CASSQDRTS.

To note about this clonotype: A clone one base away is much larger, so this may be a read error. This rearrangement joins TRBV11-2 to TRBJ2-7, with 14 bases matching TRBD2. The length of the CDR3 is 14 residues. The germline V gene encodes CDR1 SGHAT and CDR2 FQNNGV. CDR3 protein: CASSAGLAGGEQHF. The CDR3 DNA reads as TGTGCCAGCAGCGCCGGACTAGCGGGAGGCGAGCAGCACTTC.

This clonotype was counted at least ten times. The chain combines TRBV5-1 with TRBJ1-2; 9 bases line up with TRBD1. Germline CDR1 and CDR2: SGHRS and YFSETQ. V shed 0 bases and J 6 bases; nucleotides not matched to a gene: 9. This CDR3 has 16 amino acids. CDR3 amino acids: CASSLAAGTGRDGYTF. The DNA of the CDR3 is TGCGCCAGCAGCTTGGCCGCCGGGACAGGGAGGGATGGCTACACCTTC. Supplemented by reference TRBV5-1 and TRBJ1-2, the full variable domain reads KAGVTQTPRYLIKTRGQQVTLSCSPISGHRSVSWYQQTPGQGLQFLFEYFSETQRNKGNFPGRFSGRQFSNSRSEMNVSTLELGDSALYLCASSLAAGTGRDGYTFGSGTRLTVV.

This clonotype was picked up one time. A much larger clonotype is one base distant, so this may be a read error. No conserved phenylalanine or tryptophan ends this CDR3, so it is likely a read error. The chain has TRBV5-6 and TRBJ2-2; D gene ambiguous. The CDR3 sequence is 14 residues long. V was trimmed by 1 base and J by 0 bases, leaving 4 bases between them. Germline V CDR1 and CDR2: SGHDT, YYEEEE. The DNA for the CDR3 is TGTGCCAGCAGCTTGAGCCCGAACACCGGGGAGCTGTTTTCT. Residues: CASSLSPNTGELFS.

Details on this clonotype: Possible read error: a much larger clone is one base away. This chain links TRBV20-1 with TRBJ2-7; 7 bases are shared with TRBD1. The CDR3 covers 13 residues. Germline CDR1 and CDR2: DFQATT and SNEGSKA (reference sequence). The CDR3 nucleotides are TGCAGTGCTAGCAGGACAGGTCCCTACGCGCAGTACTTC. Translated, it gives CSASRTGPYAQYF.

This clonotype was recorded at least ten times. This chain connects TRBV11-3 to TRBJ2-3; 7 nucleotides align to TRBD2. This CDR3 is 15 amino acids long. The V gene end was trimmed by 5 bases and the J gene end by 3 bases; junction bases not matched to a gene: 8. Per germline, CDR1 SGHNT and CDR2 YENEEA. The CDR3 coding sequence is TGTGCCAGCAGCCCGGGACCTAGCGGAACAGATACGCAGTATTTT. It translates to CASSPGPSGTDTQYF.

This chain links TRBV19 with TRBJ1-4; perhaps TRBD1 as D (6 bases). The CDR3 consists of 12 residues. The V end was cut by 6 bases, the J end by 10 bases, with 12 bases between. In germline, CDR1 is LNHDA, CDR2 SQIVND (reference sequence). The CDR3 DNA reads as TGTGCCAGTAGCCCAGGGGCGAGAAAACTGTTTTTT. Amino acids: CASSPGARKLFF. Full variable domain (missing parts from reference TRBV19 and TRBJ1-4): DGGITQSPKYLFRKEGQNVTLSCEQNLNHDAMYWYRQDPGQGLRLIYYSQIVNDFQKGDIAEGYSVSREKKESFPLTVTSAQKNPTAFYLCASSPGARKLFFGSGTQLSVL.

A word on this clonotype: A clone one base away is much larger, so this may be a read error. The V and J genes are TRBV20-1 and TRBJ1-5, with 7 bases lining up with TRBD1. The CDR3 consists of 15 residues. Germline V gene lookup returns CDR1 DFQATT and CDR2 SNEGSKA (reference sequence). J lost 1 base, V lost 2 bases, and 5 bases had no gene match. CDR3 coding DNA: TGCAGTGCTAGACTGACAGGGAGCAGCAATCAGCCCCAGCATTTT. The encoded protein is CSARLTGSSNQPQHF.

Comment on this clonotype: Possible read error: a much larger clone is one base away. As the CDR3 is not closed by the conserved phenylalanine or tryptophan, this likely results from a read error. This chain connects TRBV19 to TRBJ2-6; D gene uncertain. The CDR3 totals 16 residues. Germline lookup yields CDR1 LNHDA and CDR2 SQIVND (reference sequence). The V end lost 1 base, the J end lost 2 bases, and 9 bases lay between the germline ends. In DNA form, the CDR3 reads TGTGCCAGTAGTATAGTAGACCCAACTGGGGCCAACGTCCTGACTTCC. Translating it yields CASSIVDPTGANVLTS.

The sample holds one count of this clonotype. At one of its ends the junction is not consistent with the germline gene, which may arise from a read error. The V gene is TRBV11-2, the J gene TRBJ2-1, with D maybe TRBD2 (7 bases). There are 16 residues in the CDR3. Germline assignment: CDR1 SGHAT and CDR2 FQNNGV. The CDR3 sequence: CASSFAGRGADNVQFF. As DNA, the CDR3 is TGTGCCAGCAGCTTTGCGGGCCGGGGGGCAGACAATGTGCAGTTCTTC.

This clonotype appeared a few times. The V and J genes are TRBV5-8 and TRBJ2-2; 8 nucleotides agree with TRBD1. Germline V CDR1 and CDR2: SGHTS, YDEGEE. CDR3 size: 17 residues. J was trimmed by 6 bases and V by 4 bases; bases with no gene match: 14. The DNA of the CDR3 is TGTGCCAGCAGCCCGAAAAACAGGGGGAAGGGGCCCGGGGAGCTGTTTTTT. It yields the protein CASSPKNRGKGPGELFF.

Points on this clonotype: A much larger clone sits a single nucleotide away, making a read error possible. The V gene is TRBV6-5, the J gene TRBJ1-2; no firm D call. Germline lookup yields CDR1 MNHEY and CDR2 SVGAGI. CDR3 size: 14 residues. V shed 8 bases and J shed 3 bases, with 16 bases lying between them. CDR3 sequence: CASFRTAGDYGYTF. The CDR3, as DNA: TGTGCCAGCTTTAGGACCGCAGGAGACTATGGCTACACCTTC.

This clonotype was counted ten times or more. The rearrangement uses TRBV7-9 and TRBJ2-3; TRBD1 agrees at 7 bases. CDR1 SEHNR and CDR2 FQNEAQ come from the germline V gene (reference sequence). The CDR3 has 13 amino acids. CDR3 sequence reads: CAVQQGSTDTQYF. The CDR3 DNA sequence: TGTGCAGTACAACAGGGGAGCACAGATACGCAGTATTTT.

This clonotype was observed many times. The chain couples TRBV7-8 to TRBJ2-7; D ambiguous. Trimming took 0 bases from V and 2 from J, leaving 8 bases between them. The CDR3 is 14 residues long. The germline CDR1 and CDR2 sequences are SGHVS and FQNEAQ. The CDR3 spells CASSLAWATYEQYF. The DNA for the CDR3 is TGTGCCAGCAGCTTAGCTTGGGCCACCTACGAGCAGTACTTC.

Note on this clonotype: It may be a read error: a sequence one base away is much more abundant. The chain couples TRBV6-1 to TRBJ1-5, with 7 bases aligning to TRBD1. The V gene end was trimmed by 6 bases and the J gene end by 5 bases; junction bases not matched to a gene: 7. The CDR3 is made up of 14 amino acids. The germline gives CDR1 MNHNS, CDR2 SASEGT. The CDR3 loop is CASSVRQGYQPQHF. CDR3 DNA sequence: TGTGCCAGCAGCGTCAGACAGGGTTATCAGCCCCAGCATTTT.

In this sample, this clonotype turned up many times. The V gene is TRBV5-4, the J gene TRBJ2-1, with no clear D. The CDR3 sequence is 13 residues long. Trimming took off 0 bases at V and 6 bases at J, with 7 bases between the two ends. Germline CDR1 reads SGHNT; CDR2 reads YYREEE (reference sequence). The CDR3 DNA is TGTGCCAGCAGCTTGGTTAGATCCAATGAGCAGTTCTTC. This sequence encodes CASSLVRSNEQFF.

This clonotype showed up many times. The chain recombines TRBV11-2 with TRBJ2-5; D remains unclear. Germline assignment: CDR1 SGHAT and CDR2 FQNNGV. V lost 5 bases, J lost 4 bases, and 14 bases lay in between. The CDR3 consists of 14 residues. The CDR3: CASSRQSVGETQYF. CDR3 nucleotide sequence: TGTGCCAGCAGCCGCCAATCGGTCGGAGAGACCCAGTACTTC.

This clonotype has just a few counts. The chain has TRBV18 and TRBJ2-2, with D perhaps assigned TRBD1 or TRBD2 (5 bases each). Germline V gives CDR1 KGHSH, CDR2 LQKENI. The V gene lost 3 bases and the J gene lost 4 bases, with 15 bases spanning the gap. CDR3 length: 16 residues. CDR3 amino acids: CASSPVGTKITGELFF. DNA for the CDR3: TGTGCCAGCTCACCGGTGGGGACCAAGATCACCGGGGAGCTGTTTTTT.

The chain is built from TRBV7-9 and TRBJ1-4; no clear D gene. There are 16 residues in the CDR3. CDR1 SEHNR and CDR2 FQNEAQ come from the germline V gene (reference sequence). V lost 1 base to trimming and J lost 5 bases, with 14 bases between them. The chain's CDR3 is CASSLEDAYYNEKLFF. The CDR3 DNA is TGTGCCAGCAGCTTAGAGGATGCCTACTACAATGAAAAACTGTTTTTT.

This clonotype was counted ten times or more. V gene TRBV5-1 combines with J gene TRBJ1-4; D is unresolved. Germline V CDR1 and CDR2: SGHRS, YFSETQ. The V and J ends lost 4 bases and 5 bases respectively, with 12 bases between them. CDR3 length: 14 residues. The CDR3 sequence: CASSPDGRNEKLFF. The CDR3 coding sequence is TGCGCCAGCAGCCCGGACGGACGGAATGAAAAACTGTTTTTT.

V gene TRBV20-1 combines with J gene TRBJ1-2; the D is unclear. The ends were cut back, 2 bases at V and 4 bases at J, with 11 bases in the middle. This CDR3 has 13 amino acids. In germline, CDR1 is DFQATT, CDR2 SNEGSKA (reference sequence). Here the CDR3 DNA reads TGCAGTGCTAGACAGCAGGAGGGCTATGGCTACACCTTC. Amino acids: CSARQQEGYGYTF.

This clonotype was seen a few times. With a much larger clone just one base away, this may be a read error. This chain connects TRBV20-1 to TRBJ2-7; D perhaps matches TRBD2 (5 bases). Looked up from germline, CDR1 is DFQATT and CDR2 is SNEGSKA (reference sequence). V gave up 3 bases and J gave up 9 bases, with 18 bases separating them. The CDR3 extends over 13 amino acids. CDR3 nucleotides: TGCAGTGCTAGGGCGGGTCTCCCGGTTGGGCAGTACTTC. Its translation is CSARAGLPVGQYF.

The chain couples TRBV6-5 to TRBJ2-3; perhaps TRBD1 as D (6 bases). V was cut by 1 base and J by 3 bases, with 14 bases left in between. The CDR3 extends over 16 amino acids. Germline values: CDR1 MNHEY, CDR2 SVGAGI. CDR3 residues: CASSYYRGRGTDTQYF. CDR3 in DNA: TGTGCCAGCAGTTACTATAGGGGGAGAGGTACAGATACGCAGTATTTT.

The chain combines TRBV6-5 with TRBJ2-5; 10 nucleotides agree with TRBD1. Germline-derived CDR1 and CDR2 are MNHEY and SVGAGI. After removal of 5 bases from V and 12 bases from J, the junction contained 9 bases not matched to a gene. The CDR3 spans 13 residues. The CDR3 coding sequence is TGTGCCAGCAGTCCTACCGGGACAGGGGCCAAGTACTTC. Translation: CASSPTGTGAKYF.

Comment on this clonotype: A read error may be the cause here, since a much bigger clone is one base away. The conserved phenylalanine or tryptophan is not found at the CDR3 terminus, so this likely reflects a read error. The chain uses TRBV30 and TRBJ2-5; D ambiguous. The CDR3 runs to 15 residues. The V end was cut by 0 bases, the J end by 9 bases, with 20 bases between. CDR1 is GTSNPN and CDR2 is SVGIG in the germline V gene (reference sequence). Written as DNA, the CDR3 is TGTGCCTGGAGTGTATGGGCAGCGTCAAGGTCGGCCCAGTACCTC. Residues: CAWSVWAASRSAQYL.

This clonotype was detected ten times or more. In DNA, the CDR3 is TGCGCCAGCAGCCAAGTGGGGGAGCAGTTCTTC. Protein: CASSQVGEQFF. The chain recombines TRBV4-1 with TRBJ2-1; no reliable D call. Per germline, CDR1 MGHRA and CDR2 YSYEKL. The CDR3 is 11 amino acids. Trimming stripped 1 base from V and 10 bases from J, with 5 bases between.

The V and J genes are TRBV12-3 or TRBV12-4 and TRBJ1-2; D not certain. V lost 2 bases, J lost 6 bases, and 10 bases lay in between. The CDR3 covers 13 residues. CDR3 nucleotide sequence: TGTGCCAGCAGTTTATCCAGAAGGAATGGCTACACCTTC. As protein: CASSLSRRNGYTF.

This clonotype was observed at least ten times. This sequence joins TRBV14 and TRBJ2-1; 8 bases align to TRBD1. Trimming took 6 bases from V and 10 from J; bases not matched to a gene: 8. This CDR3 region has 13 residues. CDR1 and CDR2 (germline): SGHDN, FVKESK. The CDR3 DNA reads TGTGCCAGCAGGGTGACAGGGGCTATGGAGCAGTTCTTC. Its translation: CASRVTGAMEQFF.